Described below is a single T cell receptor (beta chain) sequence and its context. Its cognate antigen has yet to be identified. These data originate in a study of CXCR3-negative and CXCR3-positive naive CD8 T cells (dated by TCRdb to the late 2010s). About the investigation overall: About 135 million TRB reads were obtained in total, roughly 1.5 +/- 0.3 million reads per library. Diversity and physicochemical repertoire analyses covered roughly eleven donors pooled from two independent experiments. For the TRBV-TRBJ cluster analysis, the naive subsets came from roughly 5 donors, while the memory cells came from 3 donors.

For every CD8+ T cell subset, 250,000 to 300,000 cells were flow-sorted straight into RLT lysis buffer, and each subset was sorted in triplicate. To keep memory contaminants out, a stringent definition of naive CD8+ T cells was applied: CD45RO-CCR7+CD27+CD95-. Peripheral blood mononuclear cells were isolated from buffy coats by standard density gradient centrifugation. A FACSAria III was used to flow-sort naive CD8+ T cells into CXCR3-negative and CXCR3-positive populations. Total RNA was extracted from sorted cells using an RNeasy Mini Kit. Overall study outcomes, separate from this receptor: Because surface CD5, which is linked to self-reactivity in mice, was comparable between the naive subsets, TCR interaction strength was also inferred from TRB CDR3 physicochemical properties. CXCR3 expression partially decreased after cryopreservation, so most assays used freshly isolated PBMCs. Similar TRBV-TRBJ usage was shown by naive CXCR3-negative and CXCR3-positive cells from the same donor, whereas distinct patterns were shown by memory cells. TRB CDR3s from CXCR3-positive naive cells showed higher hydrophobicity (lower Kidera factor 4), lower energy, and higher strength and volume indices than CXCR3-negative naive cells. Repertoire diversity was comparably high in both naive subsets but much lower in memory CD8+ T cells.

Sequencing relied on a NextSeq 550. The Human TCR Profiling Kit (MiLaboratory) was used to make UMI-labeled 5' RACE TRB cDNA libraries. cDNA synthesis used the entire amount of extracted RNA, and PCR amplification then used the entire amount of cDNA produced. Libraries were prepared in parallel with an identical number of PCR cycles. The study's own analysis went as follows. With a requirement of at least two reads per UMI, MIGEC and MiXCR extracted about 56,000 +/- 9,600 unique UMI-labeled TRB cDNA molecules per library. On average, roughly 40,000 +/- 10,000 functional in-frame TRB CDR3 nucleotide clonotypes lacking stop codons were found per library. After downsampling to 5000 UMI-labeled TRB molecules per sample, diversity metrics such as normalized Shannon-Wiener and Chao1 were calculated in VDJtools. VDJtools was used to calculate clonotype-size-weighted physicochemical properties of the central five CDR3 residues, namely interaction energy, strength, volume and Kidera factor 4. TCRdb reprocessed the sequencing reads and holds a single record per CDR3 protein sequence, with no DNA. These V and J calls originate from TCRdb's pipeline instead of the authors' own analysis. This sample's table carries 70,000 to 100,000 distinct CDR3 sequences. Approximately 1% of the sample is held by the ten biggest clonotypes.

The sample comprised naive CXCR3- CD8+ T cells from blood. Per the publication, the cell subset or site label means: CD45RO-CCR7+CD27+CD95- naive CD8+ T cells lacking CXCR3 (TNR3-). This TCR derives from a human donor in good health. Some clones in this sample may be carry-over from other donors' samples.

The CDR3 reads CASSYLSLAGREETQYF. The chain is encoded by TRBV6-5 joined to TRBJ2-5; the D gene TCRdb calls, TRBD2, cannot be checked with no DNA. Looking up the germline V gene yields CDR1 MNHEY and CDR2 SVGAGI. The CDR3 has 17 amino acids, counting the end cysteine and phenylalanine. A DNA sequence was not provided.